This TCR beta chain was observed in a study of response to subunit inactivated influenza vaccine. On this clonotype itself: Its target is not known.

MiXCR, run by TCRdb on the RT-PCR reads, gives a single entry per CDR3 protein. Seen here are hundreds of thousands of distinct CDR3 sequences, 11% observed once, and the top ten hold about an eighth. The germline gives CDR1 MNHEY, CDR2 SMNVEV (reference sequence). The V and J ends lost 11 bases and 0 bases respectively, with 17 bases between them. The CDR3 totals 15 residues. Whole-study findings and limits: New T cells are recruited in small numbers by each seasonal influenza vaccination, according to the authors' suggestion.

The chain links TRBV27 to TRBJ2-1, with D possibly matching TRBD2 (5 bases). The material was PBMCs from blood, obtained more than 35 days after vaccination. This receptor was obtained from a man aged 50-59 years who received an inactivated influenza vaccine. The CDR3 DNA reads TGTGCCTCTTCTCGGCGGGTCGACTCCTACAATGAGCAGTTCTTC. Translation: CASSRRVDSYNEQFF.